This T cell receptor (beta chain) was observed in a study of blood T cell repertoires in COVID-19. Looking at the study overall: Sites in the United States, Italy and Spain provided acute and convalescent COVID-19 samples. PBMCs, B-cell-depleted T cells, or T cells provided the cDNA or gDNA that made up the material.

In the original analysis: Amplifying reference gene primers gave estimates of nucleated cell counts. The assay was immunoSEQ multiplex PCR, and TCRdb's table has in-frame clones only and misses some. Clone size and V and J calls were adopted from that table, with D and trimming inferred from the DNA. The sample includes 200,000 to 300,000 clones, around 84% of them seen just once. Trimming removed 5 bases from V and 5 bases from J; junction bases left unmatched: 10. The CDR3 contains 16 residues. Germline CDR1 is SGHTA and CDR2 is FQGTGA. This receptor was taken from a man aged 55 to 69 with acute or convalescent COVID-19. The gene calls are TRBV7-3 and TRBJ2-3, with 10 bases identical to TRBD2. Sequenced: peripheral blood. The DNA of the CDR3 is TGTGCCAGCAGCACCCAACCGGGACTAGCGCTAGATACGCAGTATTTT. Translating gives CASSTQPGLALDTQYF.